Below, 26 T cell receptor beta chains from the same sample are listed, as sequenced in a study of blood T cell repertoires in COVID-19 (dated by TCRdb to the early 2020s). Receptor amplification or capture employed the immunoSEQ multiplex PCR assay. TCRdb stores this immuneACCESS table with in-frame sequences only. Part of the clones is absent; in the studies checked, under half of the shortfall reflects unresolved V genes, and no reason is known for the rest. The sample yields 70,000 to 95,000 clones; approximately 88% were counted once. The ten largest clonotypes hold 2.7% of the sample. The material sequenced was peripheral blood. These TCRs come from a man aged 50 or older with COVID-19, enrolled during active disease.

V usage is TRBV28 and J usage is TRBJ2-7; 9 bases map to TRBD1. Trimming took 3 bases from V and 3 from J; bases not matched to a gene: 3. The CDR3 covers 14 residues. CDR1 is MDHEN, CDR2 SYDVKM, per germline. Here the CDR3 reads CASSLGTGHYEQYF. In DNA form, the CDR3 reads TGTGCCAGCAGTTTGGGGACAGGGCACTACGAGCAGTACTTC.

The rearrangement uses TRBV5-1 and TRBJ2-5; TRBD1 aligns across 7 bases. The germline gives CDR1 SGHRS, CDR2 YFSETQ. Trimming removed 4 bases from V and 4 bases from J; junction bases left unmatched: 7. The CDR3 loop spans 14 amino acids. The CDR3 nucleotides read TGCGCCAGCAGCCATCGGGACAGCCGAGAGACCCAGTACTTC. It codes for CASSHRDSRETQYF.

The chain joins TRBV6-6 to TRBJ2-3; 15 nucleotides align to TRBD2. The J segment lost 6 bases and the V segment lost 2 bases, leaving 3 bases of the junction unmatched. Germline CDR1 is MNHNY and CDR2 is SVGAGI (reference sequence). The length of the CDR3 is 16 residues. In DNA form, the CDR3 reads TGTGCCAGCAGTTACGGACTAGCGGGGGGGTCGGATACGCAGTATTTT. Encoded protein: CASSYGLAGGSDTQYF.

This CDR3 reads CASSSPAGEKLFF. Here the CDR3 DNA reads TGTGCCAGCAGTTCGCCGGCGGGTGAAAAACTGTTTTTT. The chain has TRBV6-5 and TRBJ1-4; no clear D. Germline V CDR1 and CDR2: MNHEY, SVGAGI. The CDR3 runs to 13 residues. V was pared by 4 bases and J by 7 bases, with 10 bases between.

This chain uses TRBV11-2 with TRBJ2-3, with D possibly being TRBD2 (7 bases). The CDR3 covers 16 residues. Trimming took off 5 bases at V and 4 bases at J, with 19 bases between the two ends. In germline, CDR1 is SGHAT, CDR2 FQNNGV. The CDR3 region is CASSPNGGGLADTQYF. The CDR3 bases are TGTGCCAGCAGCCCCAATGGGGGGGGGCTTGCAGATACGCAGTATTTT.

The chain uses TRBV18 and TRBJ1-1; a weak D match, TRBD1 (6 bases). The V and J ends lost 2 bases and 0 bases respectively, with 7 bases between them. The length of the CDR3 is 14 residues. Looked up from germline, CDR1 is KGHSH and CDR2 is LQKENI. DNA of the CDR3: TGTGCCAGCTCACCAGGGGGCTTGAACACTGAAGCTTTCTTT. It encodes CASSPGGLNTEAFF.

As concerns this clone: This same CDR3 is encoded by further DNA sequences in the sample. The chain links TRBV7-9 to TRBJ1-1; 8 bases align to TRBD1. CDR1 and CDR2 from the germline V gene are SEHNR and FQNEAQ (reference sequence). With 3 bases clipped from V and 1 base from J, the junction kept 4 bases outside the gene matches. The CDR3 is made up of 15 amino acids. The CDR3 is CASSFTGTGNTEAFF. In DNA, the CDR3 is TGTGCCAGCAGCTTTACCGGGACAGGGAACACTGAAGCTTTCTTT.

In its sample, this clone was seen once. The J gene is TRBJ1-3, the V gene TRBV7-8, with D possibly being TRBD1 (6 bases). The CDR3 runs 16 residues. The V gene's germline CDR1 is SGHVS and CDR2 FQNEAQ. Between the trimmed V and J ends, which lost 6 bases and 4 bases, there was a span of 19 bases. CDR3 sequence reads: CASRVTGLGLGNTIYF. The CDR3 DNA follows: TGTGCCAGCAGGGTGACAGGTTTGGGCCTGGGAAACACCATATATTTT.

The chain links TRBV27 to TRBJ2-3, with TRBD1 as a possible D gene (5 bases). The CDR3 runs 13 residues. V was pared by 5 bases and J by 4 bases, with 10 bases between. CDR1 is MNHEY and CDR2 is SMNVEV in the germline V gene (reference sequence). The CDR3 region is CASSIGAADTQYF. CDR3 DNA sequence: TGTGCCAGCAGTATAGGGGCCGCAGATACGCAGTATTTT.

V gene TRBV9 combines with J gene TRBJ1-5; D gene unclear. Looked up from germline, CDR1 is SGDLS and CDR2 is YYNGEE. Between the trimmed V and J ends, which lost 0 bases and 7 bases, there was a span of 8 bases. This CDR3 has 13 residues. The CDR3 protein is CASSVAVGQPQHF. CDR3 DNA: TGTGCCAGCAGCGTAGCAGTTGGCCAGCCCCAGCATTTT.

The CDR3 spells CATEWGQGTNYGYTF. In DNA, the CDR3 is TGTGCCACCGAATGGGGCCAGGGGACCAACTATGGCTACACCTTC. This rearrangement joins TRBV19 to TRBJ1-2; tentatively, D is TRBD1 (6 bases). Germline loops: CDR1 LNHDA, CDR2 SQIVND (reference sequence). V was cut by 10 bases and J by 2 bases, with 20 bases left in between. The CDR3 covers 15 residues. Filled out from reference TRBV19 and TRBJ1-2, the complete variable domain reads DGGITQSPKYLFRKEGQNVTLSCEQNLNHDAMYWYRQDPGQGLRLIYYSQIVNDFQKGDIAEGYSVSREKKESFPLTVTSAQKNPTAFYLCATEWGQGTNYGYTFGSGTRLTVV.

This clone has only a few counts. The rearrangement links TRBV7-9 to TRBJ1-4, with D perhaps matching TRBD1 (6 bases). The CDR3 covers 15 residues. Trimming removed 4 bases from V and 7 bases from J, with 16 bases in between. Germline CDR1 SEHNR, CDR2 FQNEAQ (reference sequence). For the CDR3, the DNA is TGTGCCAGCAGCTCTACAGGGTTATCTGGTGAAAAACTGTTTTTT. Translation: CASSSTGLSGEKLFF.

This chain connects TRBV3-1 (or the pseudogene TRBV3-2) to TRBJ2-1, with TRBD2 matching over 13 bases. CDR3 length: 15 amino acids. Trimming cost V 6 bases and J 2 bases; bases outside gene matches: 1. The germline CDR1 and CDR2 sequences are LGHDT and YNNKEL (reference sequence). The CDR3 loop is CASRLAGGPYNEQFF. The CDR3 coding sequence is TGTGCCAGCAGACTAGCGGGGGGGCCCTACAATGAGCAGTTCTTC.

The genes are TRBV5-1 and TRBJ2-5; 8 bases are shared with TRBD2. Germline CDR1 is SGHRS and CDR2 is YFSETQ. V lost 0 bases and J lost 5; bases outside the gene matches: 9. CDR3 size: 16 residues. The CDR3 spells CASSLARAGAGETQYF. As DNA, the CDR3 is TGCGCCAGCAGCTTGGCCCGAGCGGGGGCGGGGGAGACCCAGTACTTC.

V usage is TRBV28 and J usage is TRBJ1-2; D perhaps matches TRBD1 (5 bases). Germline V gives CDR1 MDHEN, CDR2 SYDVKM. The CDR3 has 15 residues. Trimming stripped 3 bases from V and 4 bases from J, with 15 bases between. CDR3 protein: CASSLFQGLGYGYTF. CDR3 sequence (DNA): TGTGCCAGCAGTTTGTTCCAGGGCTTGGGCTATGGCTACACCTTC.

This clone has only one observation. The chain employs TRBV7-2 and TRBJ1-2; the match to TRBD1 covers 10 bases. The CDR3 has 15 residues. The germline V gene encodes CDR1 SGHTA and CDR2 FQGNSA. The V gene end was trimmed by 1 base and the J gene end by 7 bases; junction bases not matched to a gene: 6. The CDR3: CASSLGQGAFGGYTF. The CDR3 nucleotides read TGTGCCAGCAGCTTAGGACAGGGGGCCTTTGGTGGCTACACCTTC. The full variable domain, its missing parts supplied by reference TRBV7-2 and TRBJ1-2, is GAGVSQSPSNKVTEKGKDVELRCDPISGHTALYWYRQSLGQGLEFLIYFQGNSAPDKSGLPSDRFSAERTGGSVSTLTIQRTQQEDSAVYLCASSLGQGAFGGYTFGSGTRLTVV.

The chain links TRBV4-3 to TRBJ2-2, with 8 bases fitting TRBD2. CDR3 length: 19 amino acids. The V gene's germline CDR1 is LGHNA and CDR2 YSLEER. V lost 0 bases, J lost 1 base, and 10 bases stayed unmatched. In DNA, the CDR3 is TGCGCCAGCAGCCAAGATACCGGGGGGGGCCGGGTGAACACCGGGGAGCTGTTTTTT. This codes for CASSQDTGGGRVNTGELFF.

The V gene is TRBV9, the J gene TRBJ2-7; 8 nucleotides agree with TRBD1. Germline CDR1 and CDR2: SGDLS and YYNGEE. Germline trimming cut 0 bases from V and 8 bases from J; bases unmatched to any gene: 7. The CDR3 consists of 14 residues. Written as DNA, the CDR3 is TGTGCCAGCAGCGTAGGCCAGGGGGCCGGGAAGCAGTACTTC. It codes for CASSVGQGAGKQYF.

CDR3 in amino acids: CASSSGTAMSTDTQYF. The CDR3 nucleotides are TGTGCCAGCAGCAGCGGGACCGCCATGAGCACAGATACGCAGTATTTT. The chain recombines TRBV9 with TRBJ2-3, with TRBD2 matching over 7 bases. The germline CDR1 and CDR2 sequences are SGDLS and YYNGEE. The CDR3 consists of 16 residues. With 4 bases clipped from V and 0 bases from J, the junction kept 8 bases outside the gene matches.

This clone showed up just a few times. This chain connects TRBV6-5 to TRBJ1-5; a possible D gene is TRBD1 (5 bases). CDR3 length: 16 residues. The V end lost 2 bases, the J end lost 0 bases, and 11 bases lay between the germline ends. The germline CDR1 and CDR2 sequences are MNHEY and SVGAGI. The DNA for the CDR3 is TGTGCCAGCAGTTACCGGAAAGGGGATAGCAATCAGCCCCAGCATTTT. It translates to CASSYRKGDSNQPQHF.

The chain joins TRBV11-2 to TRBJ1-2; D gene ambiguous. This CDR3 has 15 amino acids. Germline assignment: CDR1 SGHAT and CDR2 FQNNGV. Between the trimmed V and J ends, which lost 1 base and 1 base, there was a span of 10 bases. The chain's CDR3 is CASSLAPGDNYGYTF. In DNA form, the CDR3 reads TGTGCCAGCAGCTTAGCCCCGGGAGATAACTATGGCTACACCTTC.

The J gene is TRBJ1-2, the V gene TRBV30; D ambiguous. This CDR3 spans 13 amino acids. The V and J ends lost 6 bases and 4 bases respectively, with 15 bases between them. From germline, CDR1 is GTSNPN and CDR2 SVGIG (reference sequence). In nucleotides, the CDR3 is TGTGCCTGCCCGCCGGGTAGGAGCTATGGCTACACCTTC. Its protein product is CACPPGRSYGYTF.

The V call is TRBV9, the J call TRBJ2-3; 10 nucleotides agree with TRBD2. The CDR3 has 16 amino acids. V dropped 4 bases and J dropped 2; count of bases not matched to a gene: 7. Germline CDR1 is SGDLS and CDR2 is YYNGEE. The CDR3 nucleotides read TGTGCCAGCAGCAATCCGAGCGGGGGGGACACAGATACGCAGTATTTT. Residues: CASSNPSGGDTDTQYF.

V gene TRBV4-1 combines with J gene TRBJ2-7; TRBD1 aligns across 7 bases. The CDR3 has 13 amino acids. Germline lookup yields CDR1 MGHRA and CDR2 YSYEKL. Germline trimming cut 2 bases from V and 7 bases from J; bases unmatched to any gene: 5. The CDR3 bases are TGCGCCAGCAGCCAATCGACAGGGAATGAGCAGTACTTC. Translated: CASSQSTGNEQYF.

In this sample, this clone turned up once. The chain is built from TRBV18 and TRBJ1-3, with a possible D match to TRBD1 (5 bases). V was pared by 6 bases and J by 0 bases, with 15 bases between. The CDR3 totals 16 residues. The germline gives CDR1 KGHSH, CDR2 LQKENI. CDR3 bases: TGTGCCAGCTCCTCCGGGACTTTAAACTCTGGAAACACCATATATTTT. This codes for CASSSGTLNSGNTIYF. The full variable domain, in which reference TRBV18 and TRBJ1-3 provide the parts outside the CDR3, is NAGVMQNPRHLVRRRGQEARLRCSPMKGHSHVYWYRQLPEEGLKFMVYLQKENIIDESGMPKERFSAEFPKEGPSILRIQQVVRGDSAAYFCASSSGTLNSGNTIYFGEGSWLTVV.

The chain employs TRBV5-1 and TRBJ2-5; 11 nucleotides line up with TRBD1. This CDR3 contains 15 residues. Germline V lookup: CDR1 SGHRS, CDR2 YFSETQ. The V and J ends lost 8 bases and 4 bases, in that order; junction bases with no gene match: 10. The CDR3 reads CASFLTGTGGETQYF. The CDR3, as DNA: TGCGCCAGTTTCTTGACCGGGACAGGGGGAGAGACCCAGTACTTC. Looking up the rest from reference TRBV5-1 and TRBJ2-5 gives the full variable domain: KAGVTQTPRYLIKTRGQQVTLSCSPISGHRSVSWYQQTPGQGLQFLFEYFSETQRNKGNFPGRFSGRQFSNSRSEMNVSTLELGDSALYLCASFLTGTGGETQYFGPGTRLLVL.